The entry that follows covers one T cell receptor (beta chain) sequence. The target antigen is unknown. TCRdb reprocessed the RT-PCR reads via MiXCR and lists one record per CDR3 protein. This table has more than 400,000 distinct CDR3 sequences, over 9.5% appearing once. These data originate in a study of response to subunit inactivated influenza vaccine. Whole-study findings and limits: Authors suggested seasonal influenza vaccinations each recruit few new T cells.

The germline V gene has CDR1 MNHNS and CDR2 SASEGT. The CDR3 consists of 15 residues. With 4 bases removed from V and 0 bases from J, the gap between germline ends came to 10 bases. The rearrangement uses TRBV6-1 and TRBJ1-5; tentatively, D is TRBD1 (6 bases). The TCR sequence derives from a man aged 50 to 59 who received an inactivated influenza vaccine. The specimen was PBMCs from blood, collected roughly 46 days after vaccination. The CDR3 loop reads CASSVFRGSNQPQHF. The CDR3 DNA reads as TGTGCCAGCAGTGTGTTCAGGGGTAGCAATCAGCCCCAGCATTTT.